These 28 T cell receptor beta chains were all obtained from the same sample, sequenced in a study of tumor-infiltrating lymphocytes in primary liver carcinoma (dated by TCRdb to the late 2010s). Without any cell sorting, total RNA and DNA were co-extracted from approximately 20-30 mg of bulk tissue using the AllPrep DNA/RNA mini kit. Sequencing was performed on an Illumina HiSeq 2500. TCRbeta-specific cDNA was reverse-transcribed from approximately 460 ng total RNA using a constant-region primer and ProtoScript II reverse transcriptase. TCRbeta libraries were built with three nested multiplex PCR rounds, a slightly modified ARM-PCR procedure. Each of the first two PCR rounds ran for 10 cycles and used multiplex TRBV1-TRBV30 forward primers together with a Cbeta reverse primer. TCRdb trimmed public reads at Q25 via fastp, called clones via MiXCR and kept in-frame beta chains. CDR3 protein duplicates are merged, each entry listing the most common genes and DNA. This sample holds 65,000 to 90,000 distinct CDR3 sequences; 55% to 85% were observed only once. The biggest ten clones account for approximately 19% of the sample.

Sequencing input: liver tumor tissue from sampling region 1. The sample's cell subset or site label, in plain terms: tumor region T1, superior pole. The receptors come from a man between 40 and 49 years old with primary liver carcinoma and hepatitis B virus infection.

With respect to this clonotype: Compared with germline, one end of the junction differs, possibly owing to a read error. V is TRBV11-2 and J is TRBJ2-7; a weak D match, TRBD2 (5 bases). The germline V gene encodes CDR1 SGHAT and CDR2 FQNNGV. The CDR3 has 15 amino acids. The CDR3 nucleotides are TGTGCCAGCACCCCCTTGGAAGCGGCTCACCACGAGCAGTACTTT. As protein: CASTPLEAAHHEQYF. The full variable domain, with the rest looked up from reference TRBV11-2 and TRBJ2-7, is EAGVAQSPRYKIIEKRQSVAFWCNPISGHATLYWYQQILGQGPKLLIQFQNNGVVDDSQLPKDRFSAERLKGVDSTLKIQPAKLEDSAVYLCASTPLEAAHHEQYFGPGTRLTVT.

With respect to this clonotype: At one boundary the junction diverges from the germline segment, which might be a read error. The gene calls are TRBV19 and TRBJ2-6; D gene unclear. The length of the CDR3 is 13 residues. Germline values: CDR1 LNHDA, CDR2 SQIVND (reference sequence). CDR3 bases: TGTGTCAGTAGTATTGATGGGGCCAACGTCCTGACTTTC. Protein sequence: CVSSIDGANVLTF.

The chain couples TRBV11-2 to TRBJ2-1; 7 nucleotides agree with TRBD2. This CDR3 has 16 amino acids. Germline CDR1 and CDR2: SGHAT and FQNNGV. Here the CDR3 reads CSSSHWTNGRSNEQFF. In nucleotides, the CDR3 is TGTAGCAGCAGCCACTGGACTAACGGGAGGTCCAATGAGCAGTTCTTC.

Turning to this clonotype: Since no conserved phenylalanine or tryptophan closes the CDR3, a read error is the likely cause. The V call is TRBV20-1, the J call TRBJ2-1; TRBD2 agrees at 8 bases. The CDR3 sequence is 11 residues long. V gave up 5 bases and J gave up 12 bases; unmatched junction bases: 6. Germline-derived CDR1 and CDR2 are DFQATT and SNEGSKA (reference sequence). In nucleotides, the CDR3 is TGCAGTGCTCCATCCGGGACTAGGCAGTTCCTG. Protein product: CSAPSGTRQFL.

This clonotype was counted many times. This chain joins TRBV6-6 and TRBJ1-3; D ambiguous. Trimming stripped 4 bases from V and 4 bases from J, with 14 bases between. The CDR3 has 15 amino acids. From germline, CDR1 is MNHNY and CDR2 SVGAGI (reference sequence). The CDR3 bases are TGTGCCAGCAGTTTCGACGCAACCACAGGAAACACCATATATTTT. It is translated as CASSFDATTGNTIYF.

This clonotype was detected only a few times. A single base separates this from a much larger clone, so it may be a read error. The gene calls are TRBV7-9 and TRBJ1-1; TRBD1 might be the D (5 bases). The CDR3 totals 13 residues. Germline lookup yields CDR1 SEHNR and CDR2 FQNEAQ (reference sequence). CDR3 in amino acids: CASRGDGYTEVFF. The CDR3 coding sequence is TGTGCCAGCAGAGGGGACGGGTACACTGAAGTTTTCTTT.

Concerning this clonotype: The CDR3 does not end in the conserved phenylalanine or tryptophan, so this is likely a read error. This sequence joins TRBV6-5 and TRBJ2-1; no clear D. Germline V gene lookup returns CDR1 MNHEY and CDR2 SVGAGI. The CDR3 is made up of 15 amino acids. This chain's CDR3 is CASSPDTYSYNEQFL. CDR3 nucleotides: TGTGCTAGCAGTCCTGACACTTACTCCTACAATGAGCAGTTCTTA.

Note on this clonotype: Here the CDR3 omits its conserved ending phenylalanine or tryptophan, so a read error is the likely source. This rearrangement joins TRBV4-1 to TRBJ1-2, with D perhaps matching TRBD1 (5 bases). CDR1 is MGHRA and CDR2 is YSYEKL in the germline V gene. The CDR3 spans 13 residues. CDR3 residues: CTSSETANYGYTS. CDR3 coding DNA: TGCACCAGCAGTGAGACAGCTAACTATGGCTACACCTCC.

This chain links TRBV7-2 with TRBJ1-3; possibly TRBD1 for D (6 bases). The CDR3 runs to 16 residues. The germline gives CDR1 SGHTA, CDR2 FQGNSA. The V gene lost 1 base and the J gene lost 4 bases, with 14 bases spanning the gap. DNA of the CDR3: TGTGCCAGCAGCTTAGTGTGGACAGCCATAGGAAACACCATATATTTT. Protein product: CASSLVWTAIGNTIYF.

This clonotype was observed many times. This chain connects TRBV4-1 to TRBJ1-4, with D possibly being TRBD1 (6 bases). From germline, CDR1 is MGHRA and CDR2 YSYEKL. Deletions cut 4 bases from V and 8 bases from J, with 20 bases between. CDR3 length: 16 amino acids. In nucleotides, the CDR3 is TGCGCCAGCAGCCCACCCTCGAGGGGGGCACGCGAAAAACTGTTTTTT. Translation gives CASSPPSRGAREKLFF.

A remark on this clonotype: One end of the junction fails to match germline, which may point to a read error. V is TRBV6-5 and J is TRBJ1-2; no reliable D call. CDR1 and CDR2 (germline): MNHEY, SVGAGI. There are 13 residues in the CDR3. The CDR3 nucleotides are TGTGCCAGCAGCCTGACAACTAACCATGGCTACACCTTC. It translates to CASSLTTNHGYTF.

As for this clonotype: This may stem from a read error, because a much larger clone lies one nucleotide away. The chain uses TRBV4-1 and TRBJ2-7, with D tentatively TRBD2 (6 bases). CDR1 is MGHRA, CDR2 YSYEKL, per germline. The CDR3 spans 13 residues. V was cut by 6 bases and J by 5 bases, with 14 bases left in between. CDR3 residues: CASRHGGSHEQYF. The CDR3 nucleotides read TGCGCCAGCAGGCACGGGGGTTCCCACGAGCAGTACTTC.

On this clonotype itself: The CDR3 end shows no conserved phenylalanine or tryptophan, and so a read error is likely. The chain couples TRBV12-3 or TRBV12-4 to TRBJ2-5; the D gene could be TRBD1 or TRBD2 (6 bases each). The CDR3 is 15 amino acids. The CDR3 DNA is TGTGCTAGCAGTTTAGGGACCAGGGGAGGAGAGACCCAGTACATC. Its translation: CASSLGTRGGETQYI.

This clonotype appeared once. A much bigger clone sits one base away, suggesting this may be a read error. The rearrangement joins TRBV30 to TRBJ1-2; D remains ambiguous. This CDR3 has 13 amino acids. The germline gives CDR1 GTSNPN, CDR2 SVGIG (reference sequence). V was trimmed by 4 bases and J by 4 bases, leaving 13 bases between them. The CDR3 DNA follows: TGTGCCTGGAACACCGGCGAACTCTATGGCTACACCTTC. Translated: CAWNTGELYGYTF.

This clonotype was seen a few times. A much more abundant neighbour one base away suggests this may be a read error. This chain joins TRBV28 and TRBJ2-5; 13 positions match TRBD2. The CDR3 is 16 residues long. The V gene's germline CDR1 is MDHEN and CDR2 SYDVKM. As DNA, the CDR3 is TGTGTCAGCAGTTTGAGACTAGCGGGAGGCGAACGGACCCAGTACTTC. Translation: CVSSLRLAGGERTQYF.

The chain joins TRBV6-5 to TRBJ2-1; no clear D. This CDR3 spans 12 amino acids. The germline V gene encodes CDR1 MNHEY and CDR2 SVGAGI. Trimming stripped 4 bases from V and 7 bases from J, with 8 bases between. This CDR3 is CASSCVGNEQFF. The CDR3 bases are TGTGCCAGCAGTTGCGTGGGGAATGAGCAGTTCTTC.

The chain has TRBV18 and TRBJ1-1, with D possibly TRBD1 on 6 matching bases. The V gene lost 3 bases and the J gene lost 5 bases, with 22 bases spanning the gap. The CDR3 runs 17 residues. Per the germline V gene, CDR1 is KGHSH and CDR2 is LQKENI. The CDR3 sequence: CASSPILARGGGTEAFF. CDR3 sequence (DNA): TGTGCCAGCTCACCGATCTTGGCTAGAGGGGGAGGTACTGAAGCTTTCTTT.

Comments on this clonotype: An end of the junction does not agree with germline; a read error may underlie this. The chain links TRBV11-2 to TRBJ2-7; 7 bases line up with TRBD1. Germline-derived CDR1 and CDR2 are SGHAT and FQNNGV. The CDR3 length is 13 residues. CDR3 sequence: CAGSSAQGDKHYF. CDR3 in DNA: TGTGCCGGCAGCTCTGCCCAGGGGGACAAGCACTACTTC.

Note on this clonotype: Given the absence of the conserved phenylalanine or tryptophan at the CDR3 end, a read error is likely. It is unclear where the CDR3 begins or ends on the DNA, so no DNA is shown, and the CDR3 is as TCRdb lists it. This chain links TRBV11-2 with TRBJ2-1. The CDR3 region is 13 residues in length, termini included. Germline CDR1 is SGHAT and CDR2 is FQNNGV. The CDR3 sequence is CASWNSSYNEHFL.

This clonotype showed up just a few times. A read error may produce the germline difference seen at one junction end. The rearrangement links TRBV6-1 to TRBJ1-6, with D perhaps matching TRBD1 (6 bases). The germline gives CDR1 MNHNS, CDR2 SASEGT. The CDR3 sequence is 18 residues long. The CDR3 region is CVSRGPTGGRSYNSPLHF. CDR3 sequence (DNA): TGTGTTAGCAGGGGTCCGACGGGAGGTCGCTCCTATAATTCACCACTCCACTTT.

Turning to this clonotype: An end of the junction does not agree with germline; a read error may underlie this. This chain uses TRBV12-5 with TRBJ2-3; D ambiguous. The germline CDR1 and CDR2 sequences are LGHNT and FRNRAP. The CDR3 is made up of 11 amino acids. CDR3 amino acids: CASGWGDMQYF. As DNA, the CDR3 is TGTGCTAGTGGTTGGGGTGATATGCAGTATTTT.

V is TRBV4-1 and J is TRBJ1-1; 7 bases are a match to TRBD1. Germline V gene sequence: CDR1 MGHRA, CDR2 YSYEKL. The junction had 10 bases not matched to a gene; V was cut back by 4 bases and J by 5 bases. This CDR3 has 15 amino acids. The CDR3 sequence is CASSPGTERKTEAFF. The CDR3 DNA follows: TGCGCCAGCAGCCCTGGGACAGAGAGGAAGACTGAAGCTTTCTTT.

This clonotype came up a few times. A much larger clone differs from this one at a single base, so this may be a read error. Lacking the conserved final phenylalanine or tryptophan, this CDR3 likely reflects a read error. V usage is TRBV12-3 or TRBV12-4 and J usage is TRBJ2-2; 7 nucleotides match TRBD1. This CDR3 comprises 15 residues. V gave up 7 bases and J gave up 6 bases; unmatched junction bases: 11. CDR3 residues: CASTTPGTAPGELFV. The CDR3 DNA follows: TGTGCCAGCACCACTCCCGGGACAGCGCCCGGGGAGCTGTTTGTT.

Turning to this clonotype: This may be a read error: a much more frequent sequence differs by one nucleotide. The chain has TRBV7-9 and TRBJ2-5; 11 bases map to TRBD1. CDR1 and CDR2 (germline): SEHNR, FQNEAQ (reference sequence). The CDR3 extends over 15 amino acids. Losses at the gene ends were 5 bases for V and 7 bases for J; bases not matched to a gene: 9. CDR3 DNA: TGTGCCAGCAGCCCGCGGACAGGGGGCTTGGTGACCCAGTACTTC. Its protein is CASSPRTGGLVTQYF.

As DNA, the CDR3 is TGTGCCAGCAGCTTATCGCGGGAAAGAGGGGCCAGCCTCCTGACTTTC. Translation: CASSLSRERGASLLTF. This chain connects TRBV11-2 to TRBJ2-6; D may be TRBD2 (6 bases). Germline values: CDR1 SGHAT, CDR2 FQNNGV. The CDR3 covers 16 residues. V dropped 2 bases and J dropped 14 bases, with 22 bases sitting between them.

As to this clonotype: At one end, the junction sequence differs from germline, possibly due to a read error. The J gene is TRBJ2-2, the V gene TRBV12-3 or TRBV12-4; the match to TRBD2 covers 7 bases. This CDR3 has 15 residues. This CDR3 reads CTSSRSGTDTGELFF. The CDR3 nucleotides are TGTACCAGCAGCCGAAGCGGGACTGATACCGGGGAGCTGTTTTTT.

In regard to this clonotype: This could be a read error, since a much larger clone is one nucleotide away. This chain joins TRBV6-5 and TRBJ1-2, with D perhaps matching TRBD1 (6 bases). Trimming took 6 bases from V and 10 from J, leaving 18 bases between them. The CDR3 contains 13 residues. CDR1 is MNHEY and CDR2 is SVGAGI in the germline V gene. This chain's CDR3 is CASRQGGLADYTF. CDR3 in DNA: TGTGCCAGCAGACAGGGAGGTTTGGCCGACTACACCTTC.

A note on this clonotype: An end of the junction differs from the germline gene, which may be a read error. The chain recombines TRBV4-1 with TRBJ2-2; D may match TRBD1 or TRBD2 (5 bases each). The CDR3 is 14 amino acids. Germline loops: CDR1 MGHRA, CDR2 YSYEKL. The CDR3 region is CASSPPQGSGELLF. DNA for the CDR3: TGTGCCAGCAGCCCCCCCCAGGGATCCGGGGAGCTGTTATTT.